Listed here are 25 T cell receptor beta chains from one sample, sequenced in a study of CD8+CD57+ T cells in acquired aplastic anemia. TCR beta VDJ and CDR3 profiling used genomic DNA as template. TCRdb re-analysed the reads in MiXCR, keeping a single row per CDR3 protein. The table has more than 150,000 distinct CDR3 sequences, approximately 48% seen once; the top ten hold roughly 2%. CD8+CD57+ cell expansion, shown by flow cytometry, had occurred in the patients selected for sequencing. Material for sequencing was sorted CD4+, CD8+, or CD8+CD57+ T cells (not recorded which) from PBMCs. These receptors originate from a human donor with aplastic anemia.

J is TRBJ2-5 and V is TRBV10-3; 10 positions agree with TRBD1. Per the germline V gene, CDR1 is ENHRY and CDR2 is SYGVKD. With 10 bases clipped from V and 4 bases from J, the junction kept 12 bases outside the gene matches. CDR3 length equals 15 residues. The CDR3 protein is CASRPGQGLPETQYF. Written as DNA, the CDR3 is TGTGCCAGCCGACCGGGACAGGGGCTTCCAGAGACCCAGTACTTC.

This clonotype was seen more than once but under ten times. The chain combines TRBV20-1 with TRBJ2-1; TRBD2 is a possible D gene (6 bases). The CDR3 contains 16 residues. In germline, CDR1 is DFQATT, CDR2 SNEGSKA (reference sequence). Trimming removed 0 bases from V and 3 bases from J, with 15 bases in between. Written as DNA, the CDR3 is TGCAGTGCTAGAGATCATAGGTGGGGGGTCTACAATGAGCAGTTCTTC. Its translation is CSARDHRWGVYNEQFF.

Concerning this clonotype: A single base separates this from a much larger clone, so it may be a read error. This chain uses TRBV19 with TRBJ1-6; TRBD1 aligns across 10 bases. The CDR3 runs to 13 residues. The germline V gene encodes CDR1 LNHDA and CDR2 SQIVND (reference sequence). V shed 9 bases, J shed 7 bases, and the junction held 3 bases outside the gene matches. CDR3 loop: CASRQGANSPLHF. The DNA for the CDR3 is TGTGCCAGCAGACAGGGGGCGAATTCACCCCTCCACTTT.

A word on this clonotype: As the CDR3 is not closed by the conserved phenylalanine or tryptophan, this likely results from a read error. This sequence joins TRBV7-9 and TRBJ1-1; tentative D call: TRBD1 (5 bases). The CDR3 consists of 14 residues. The germline gives CDR1 SEHNR, CDR2 FQNEAQ (reference sequence). This CDR3 is CTSSLEGPGRIAFL. CDR3 in DNA: TGTACCAGCAGCTTAGAGGGTCCAGGGAGGATAGCTTTCTTG.

The V and J genes are TRBV29-1 and TRBJ2-7; a weak D match, TRBD2 (5 bases). V lost 0 bases and J 4 bases, leaving 16 bases between the germline ends. The CDR3 contains 15 residues. Germline V CDR1 and CDR2: SQVTM, ANQGSEA. The CDR3 DNA reads as TGCAGCGTTGAAGAGGGGAGCGCCTCTCGGTACGAGCAGTACTTC. This translates into CSVEEGSASRYEQYF.

The chain links TRBV7-9 to TRBJ1-2; D not resolved. There are 14 residues in the CDR3. The V and J ends lost 1 base and 2 bases respectively, with 8 bases between them. Germline V gene lookup returns CDR1 SEHNR and CDR2 FQNEAQ (reference sequence). The CDR3 sequence: CASSLVQANYGYTF. DNA for the CDR3: TGTGCCAGCAGCTTAGTTCAGGCGAACTATGGCTACACCTTC.

The V call is TRBV24-1, the J call TRBJ1-2, with unresolved D. The CDR3 length is 13 residues. Germline V lookup: CDR1 KGHDR, CDR2 SFDVKD. Trimming removed 4 bases from V and 2 bases from J, with 7 bases in between. Here the CDR3 reads CATSEGGNYGYTF. In DNA, the CDR3 is TGTGCCACCAGTGAGGGCGGGAACTATGGCTACACCTTC.

This clonotype came up a few times. The V gene is TRBV28, the J gene TRBJ2-7; 9 bases agree with TRBD1. V was clipped by 6 bases and J by 4 bases; unmatched bases: 10. The CDR3 is 15 amino acids. The germline V gene encodes CDR1 MDHEN and CDR2 SYDVKM. The CDR3 reads CASREQGAFIYEQYF. The CDR3 DNA reads as TGTGCCAGCAGGGAACAGGGGGCATTTATTTACGAGCAGTACTTC. Drawing the rest from reference TRBV28 and TRBJ2-7, the complete variable domain is DVKVTQSSRYLVKRTGEKVFLECVQDMDHENMFWYRQDPGLGLRLIYFSYDVKMKEKGDIPEGYSVSREKKERFSLILESASTNQTSMYLCASREQGAFIYEQYFGPGTRLTVT.

This clonotype occurred many times. The rearrangement links TRBV5-1 to TRBJ2-2; D possibly corresponds to TRBD1 (5 bases). Between the trimmed V and J ends, which lost 0 bases and 0 bases, there was a span of 6 bases. The CDR3 is 15 residues long. The germline V gene encodes CDR1 SGHRS and CDR2 YFSETQ. As DNA, the CDR3 is TGCGCCAGCAGCTTGGACAGGCCGAACACCGGGGAGCTGTTTTTT. Translation gives CASSLDRPNTGELFF.

This clonotype was seen ten or more times. The chain combines TRBV6-6 with TRBJ2-3; 7 bases are a match to TRBD2. V was pared by 2 bases and J by 1 base, with 0 bases of the junction left unmatched. Germline V gene data show CDR1 as MNHNY and CDR2 as SVGAGI (reference sequence). The CDR3 runs to 14 residues. CDR3: CASSYRGGTDTQYF. The CDR3 region has the DNA TGTGCCAGCAGTTACCGGGGGGGCACAGATACGCAGTATTTT.

This clonotype was counted many times. The chain carries TRBV2 and TRBJ1-2; possible D gene TRBD1, 6 bases. Trimming removed 5 bases at V and 0 bases at J, with 16 bases between. The CDR3 is 16 amino acids. CDR1 is SNHLY and CDR2 is FYNNEI in the germline V gene. The CDR3 loop reads CASSSQGLGPNYGYTF. CDR3 in DNA: TGTGCCAGCAGTTCTCAGGGGCTTGGACCTAACTATGGCTACACCTTC. Full variable domain (missing parts from reference TRBV2 and TRBJ1-2): EPEVTQTPSHQVTQMGQEVILRCVPISNHLYFYWYRQILGQKVEFLVSFYNNEISEKSEIFDDQFSVERPDGSNFTLKIRSTKLEDSAMYFCASSSQGLGPNYGYTFGSGTRLTVV.

This rearrangement joins TRBV2 to TRBJ2-2; D is ambiguous. From germline, CDR1 is SNHLY and CDR2 FYNNEI. CDR3 length equals 13 residues. Between the trimmed V and J ends, which lost 5 bases and 5 bases, there was a span of 9 bases. The CDR3 nucleotides are TGTGCCAGCAGTCGACTCGGGACCGGGGAGCTGTTTTTT. This gives the protein CASSRLGTGELFF.

This clonotype showed up many times. V gene TRBV9 combines with J gene TRBJ1-6; 7 bases match TRBD1. The CDR3 has 14 amino acids. Looked up from germline, CDR1 is SGDLS and CDR2 is YYNGEE. Germline trimming cut 1 base from V and 9 bases from J; bases unmatched to any gene: 4. The CDR3 here is CASSVKGAGSPLHF. The CDR3 DNA sequence: TGTGCCAGCAGCGTAAAGGGGGCGGGTTCACCCCTCCACTTT.

The chain is built from TRBV20-1 and TRBJ2-7; 9 positions agree with TRBD1. Looked up from germline, CDR1 is DFQATT and CDR2 is SNEGSKA (reference sequence). V lost 6 bases and J lost 0; bases outside the gene matches: 12. CDR3 size: 16 residues. CDR3 loop: CSAQPLDRGLSYEQYF. The CDR3 DNA is TGCAGTGCGCAGCCCTTGGACAGGGGACTCTCCTACGAGCAGTACTTC.

Of note for this clonotype: A single base separates this from a much larger clone, so it may be a read error. The chain uses TRBV5-1 and TRBJ1-1, with a tentative D call TRBD1 (6 bases). Per the germline V gene, CDR1 is SGHRS and CDR2 is YFSETQ. The CDR3 is 15 amino acids. The CDR3 sequence: CASSPPSGANTGAFF. The CDR3 DNA reads TGCGCCAGCAGCCCTCCCTCAGGGGCGAACACTGGAGCTTTCTTT.

As regards this clonotype: A much larger clone sits a single nucleotide away, making a read error possible. The CDR3 spells CASGLDRQGYNEQFF. CDR3 nucleotides: TGCGCCAGCGGCTTGGATCGACAGGGGTACAATGAGCAGTTCTTC. V is TRBV5-1 and J is TRBJ2-1, with 8 bases that match TRBD1. The CDR3 covers 15 residues. Germline-derived CDR1 and CDR2 are SGHRS and YFSETQ.

This clonotype turned up a few times. V is TRBV25-1 and J is TRBJ1-1; no reliable D call. The V end was cut by 5 bases, the J end by 6 bases, with 25 bases between. The CDR3 length is 17 residues. Germline CDR1 reads MGHDK; CDR2 reads SYGVNS. CDR3 protein: CASSQTLQRGGNAEAFF. The CDR3 DNA is TGTGCCAGCAGTCAAACGTTACAGCGGGGAGGTAACGCTGAAGCTTTCTTT. Full variable domain (rest looked up from reference TRBV25-1 and TRBJ1-1): EADIYQTPRYLVIGTGKKITLECSQTMGHDKMYWYQQDPGMELHLIHYSYGVNSTEKGDLSSESTVSRIRTEHFPLTLESARPSHTSQYLCASSQTLQRGGNAEAFFGQGTRLTVV.

The chain uses TRBV29-1 and TRBJ2-7, with unresolved D. V was shortened by 6 bases and J by 0 bases, with 9 bases between the two germline ends. The CDR3 spans 12 residues. Per the germline V gene, CDR1 is SQVTM and CDR2 is ANQGSEA. CDR3 coding DNA: TGCAGCGTCACAGCTGGCTCCTACGAGCAGTACTTC. Translation gives CSVTAGSYEQYF.

This clonotype was seen a handful of times. The gene calls are TRBV2 and TRBJ2-1, with 9 bases identical to TRBD2. After removal of 6 bases from V and 8 bases from J, the junction contained 11 bases not matched to a gene. Per the germline V gene, CDR1 is SNHLY and CDR2 is FYNNEI. The CDR3 is 15 amino acids. In DNA, the CDR3 is TGTGCCAGCAGGGTAGCGGGGGTGCCAATCGATGAGCAGTTCTTC. Protein product: CASRVAGVPIDEQFF. The full variable domain, in which reference TRBV2 and TRBJ2-1 provide the parts outside the CDR3, is EPEVTQTPSHQVTQMGQEVILRCVPISNHLYFYWYRQILGQKVEFLVSFYNNEISEKSEIFDDQFSVERPDGSNFTLKIRSTKLEDSAMYFCASRVAGVPIDEQFFGPGTRLTVL.

This clonotype was counted at least ten times. Here the CDR3 DNA reads TGTGCCAGCAGTGGACAGGGGGCGCGAGTCGATCAGCCCCAGCATTTT. Amino acids: CASSGQGARVDQPQHF. The gene calls are TRBV6-1 and TRBJ1-5; 10 nucleotides align to TRBD1. Per germline, CDR1 MNHNS and CDR2 SASEGT. Trimming at V came to 4 bases and at J to 5 bases, leaving 8 bases not matched to a gene. CDR3 size: 16 residues.

There are a few counts of this clonotype. The genes are TRBV28 and TRBJ1-3, with D unresolved. CDR1 is MDHEN, CDR2 SYDVKM, per germline. The CDR3 extends over 17 amino acids. The V end was cut by 2 bases, the J end by 0 bases, with 14 bases between. In nucleotides, the CDR3 is TGTGCCAGCAGTTTACCCTCTGGGTCGATCTCTGGAAACACCATATATTTT. Translation: CASSLPSGSISGNTIYF.

This clonotype has ten or more counts. This chain connects TRBV20-1 to TRBJ2-3; possibly TRBD2 for D (5 bases). Germline CDR1 reads DFQATT; CDR2 reads SNEGSKA (reference sequence). CDR3 size: 15 residues. Trimming took off 3 bases at V and 4 bases at J, with 17 bases between the two ends. The CDR3 here is CSARNSGQTSDTQYF. CDR3 DNA sequence: TGCAGTGCTAGGAACAGCGGTCAAACCTCAGATACGCAGTATTTT.

About this clonotype: This may come from a read error, since a much larger clone is one base off. The gene calls are TRBV20-1 and TRBJ2-1; D gene uncertain. V lost 5 bases, J lost 0 bases, and 11 bases lay in between. CDR1 DFQATT and CDR2 SNEGSKA come from the germline V gene (reference sequence). The length of the CDR3 is 14 residues. The CDR3 sequence: CSACPNLSYNEQFF. In DNA form, the CDR3 reads TGCAGTGCTTGCCCTAACCTCTCCTACAATGAGCAGTTCTTC.

This clonotype was detected once. The CDR3 region is CATARQGSSYEQYF. CDR3 nucleotide sequence: TGTGCCACCGCTAGACAGGGGAGCTCCTACGAGCAGTACTTC. This chain uses TRBV15 with TRBJ2-7, with 8 nucleotides matching TRBD1. CDR3 size: 14 residues. J lost 0 bases, V lost 8 bases, and 6 bases had no gene match. Germline V gives CDR1 LNHNV, CDR2 YYDKDF (reference sequence). Complete variable domain (other parts from reference TRBV15 and TRBJ2-7): DAMVIQNPRYQVTQFGKPVTLSCSQTLNHNVMYWYQQKSSQAPKLLFHYYDKDFNNEADTPDNFQSRRPNTSFCFLDIRSPGLGDTAMYLCATARQGSSYEQYFGPGTRLTVT.

Comment on this clonotype: One junction end disagrees with the germline gene, perhaps due to a read error. V usage is TRBV3-1 and J usage is TRBJ2-1; 7 bases are a match to TRBD2. CDR1 LGHDT and CDR2 YNNKEL come from the germline V gene (reference sequence). CDR3 length equals 16 residues. This CDR3 is CASSTDLAVSYNEQFF. CDR3 in DNA: TGTGCCAGCAGCACCGATCTAGCGGTATCCTACAACGAGCAGTTCTTC.